The clone carrying this T cell receptor beta chain has a count of ten or more. Antigen: not known. TCRdb itself ran the 5' RACE reads through MiXCR, one entry per CDR3 protein. The table includes under 300,000 distinct CDR3 sequences, roughly 13% detected once. The data were taken from a study of identical twins. Trimming left V 7 bases short and J 5 bases short, with 18 bases between. CDR3 size: 15 residues. Findings and caveats of the study: Monozygotic twin pairs showed more out-of-frame TCR alpha sharing than models estimated. Beta out-of-frame twin sharing showed a weaker excess.

Separately, the same data were catalogued under a study of yellow fever vaccine responses in identical twins.

This chain joins TRBV12-3 or TRBV12-4 and TRBJ2-1; D not certain. This sequence was found in a woman younger than 30 in good health. The sequenced sample consisted of memory (CD45RO+) T cells sorted from blood. The CDR3: CASTTTPLRNNEQFF. The DNA of the CDR3 is TGTGCCAGCACCACAACGCCCCTTAGGAACAATGAGCAGTTCTTC.